The 25 T cell receptor beta chains below come from one sample, sequenced in a study of monozygotic twins with inflammatory bowel disease. TCRdb re-called the 5' RACE reads; every CDR3 protein appears as one record, without DNA. In all, the sample yields some 400,000 distinct CDR3 sequences. Sequenced input: blood. These receptor sequences come from a human donor with ulcerative colitis or Crohn's disease, or a healthy co-twin of an affected twin (not recorded which).

The chain joins TRBV7-8 to TRBJ2-1; the TCRdb D gene call, TRBD2, has no DNA to confirm it. Germline V gives CDR1 SGHVS, CDR2 FQNEAQ. The length of the CDR3 is 14 residues. The CDR3 region is CASTREGEYNEQFF. Together with reference TRBV7-8 and TRBJ2-1, the CDR3 gives the full variable domain: GAGVSQSPRYKVAKRGQDVALRCDPISGHVSLFWYQQALGQGPEFLTYFQNEAQLDKSGLPSDRFFAERPEGSVSTLKIQRTQQEDSAVYLCASTREGEYNEQFFGPGTRLTVL.

The chain employs TRBV19 and TRBJ1-5; the TCRdb D gene call, TRBD1, has no DNA to confirm it. The germline gives CDR1 LNHDA, CDR2 SQIVND (reference sequence). The CDR3 has 16 amino acids. Here the CDR3 reads CASSRGQGATNQPQHF. Full variable domain (outside the CDR3, taken from reference TRBV19 and TRBJ1-5): DGGITQSPKYLFRKEGQNVTLSCEQNLNHDAMYWYRQDPGQGLRLIYYSQIVNDFQKGDIAEGYSVSREKKESFPLTVTSAQKNPTAFYLCASSRGQGATNQPQHFGDGTRLSIL.

The chain employs TRBV19 and TRBJ2-7; without DNA, the TCRdb call of TRBD1 cannot be checked. This CDR3 is 12 amino acids long. Germline CDR1 and CDR2: LNHDA and SQIVND (reference sequence). CDR3 sequence reads: CATRAATYEQYF. Looking up the rest from reference TRBV19 and TRBJ2-7 gives the full variable domain: DGGITQSPKYLFRKEGQNVTLSCEQNLNHDAMYWYRQDPGQGLRLIYYSQIVNDFQKGDIAEGYSVSREKKESFPLTVTSAQKNPTAFYLCATRAATYEQYFGPGTRLTVT.

This chain joins TRBV10-3 and TRBJ2-1; TCRdb's D call of TRBD1 is untestable without DNA. This CDR3 spans 16 amino acids. CDR1 and CDR2 (germline): ENHRY, SYGVKD. The CDR3 sequence: CAISESLGQGAGEQFF.

The chain uses TRBV29-1 and TRBJ1-2; without DNA, the TCRdb call of TRBD1 cannot be checked. CDR1 is SQVTM and CDR2 is ANQGSEA in the germline V gene. There are 14 residues in the CDR3. CDR3 sequence: CSAVPGTGSTGYTF.

This sequence joins TRBV28 and TRBJ2-1; lacking DNA, the TRBD2 call made by TCRdb goes unchecked. The CDR3 sequence is 14 residues long. Germline CDR1 is MDHEN and CDR2 is SYDVKM. The CDR3 sequence: CASSSASGGNEQFF.

This chain uses TRBV7-2 with TRBJ2-1; TCRdb's D call of TRBD1 is untestable without DNA. The CDR3 has 15 amino acids. Germline V gene data show CDR1 as SGHTA and CDR2 as FQGNSA. The CDR3 reads CASSGKAQIGGEQFF.

The chain employs TRBV18 and TRBJ1-3. CDR3 length: 13 amino acids. The germline V gene has CDR1 KGHSH and CDR2 LQKENI. The CDR3 sequence: CASSPREANTIYF.

The chain couples TRBV5-6 to TRBJ2-2; lacking DNA, the TRBD1 call made by TCRdb goes unchecked. Germline V gene lookup returns CDR1 SGHDT and CDR2 YYEEEE. This CDR3 has 15 amino acids. The CDR3 here is CASSPTGFGTGELFF.

The rearrangement joins TRBV5-5 to TRBJ1-1. From germline, CDR1 is SGHKS and CDR2 YYEKEE (reference sequence). The CDR3 length is 16 residues. The CDR3 loop reads CASSLAPRASNTEAFF.

The chain is built from TRBV5-1 and TRBJ2-1; with no DNA, the TCRdb D assignment of TRBD1 cannot be verified. The CDR3 is made up of 14 amino acids. Germline CDR1 and CDR2: SGHRS and YFSETQ. CDR3: CASSLPQGYNEQFF.

The genes are TRBV7-3 and TRBJ1-2. The CDR3 spans 13 residues. From germline, CDR1 is SGHTA and CDR2 FQGTGA. The CDR3 reads CASSSAGVYGYTF. Together with reference TRBV7-3 and TRBJ1-2, the CDR3 gives the full variable domain: GAGVSQTPSNKVTEKGKYVELRCDPISGHTALYWYRQSLGQGPEFLIYFQGTGAADDSGLPNDRFFAVRPEGSVSTLKIQRTERGDSAVYLCASSSAGVYGYTFGSGTRLTVV.

The rearrangement uses TRBV4-3 and TRBJ1-2. The CDR3 extends over 15 amino acids. From germline, CDR1 is LGHNA and CDR2 YSLEER. The chain's CDR3 is CASSQDPRDYYGYTF.

The J gene is TRBJ1-5, the V gene TRBV12-3 or TRBV12-4; no DNA is available, so the TRBD1 call from TCRdb remains unchecked. This CDR3 contains 14 residues. The CDR3 sequence: CASSSRWVDQPQHF.

The chain joins TRBV6-5 to TRBJ2-1; TCRdb picks TRBD2, but there is no DNA to check that call. Germline V lookup: CDR1 MNHEY, CDR2 SVGAGI. The CDR3 extends over 18 amino acids. The CDR3 sequence is CASSYLLTSGRGADEQFF.

The chain is built from TRBV5-6 and TRBJ2-3; without DNA, the TCRdb call of TRBD2 cannot be checked. The CDR3 runs 14 residues. Germline V gene lookup returns CDR1 SGHDT and CDR2 YYEEEE. This chain's CDR3 is CASSVTRLGDTQYF. Looking up the rest from reference TRBV5-6 and TRBJ2-3 gives the full variable domain: DAGVTQSPTHLIKTRGQQVTLRCSPKSGHDTVSWYQQALGQGPQFIFQYYEEEERQRGNFPDRFSGHQFPNYSSELNVNALLLGDSALYLCASSVTRLGDTQYFGPGTRLTVL.

The chain is built from TRBV5-4 and TRBJ2-2. This CDR3 comprises 15 residues. CDR1 is SGHNT, CDR2 YYREEE, per germline (reference sequence). CDR3 residues: CASSFPVPNTGELFF.

V usage is TRBV10-3 and J usage is TRBJ2-2. Germline loops: CDR1 ENHRY, CDR2 SYGVKD. CDR3 size: 15 residues. CDR3 protein: CAISGTFSNTGELFF.

The chain recombines TRBV28 with TRBJ2-7; the D gene TCRdb calls, TRBD2, cannot be checked with no DNA. Germline V gene sequence: CDR1 MDHEN, CDR2 SYDVKM. The CDR3 has 12 residues. This CDR3 is CASSRHEGEQYF.

The gene calls are TRBV14 and TRBJ2-7; TCRdb gives TRBD1 as the D gene, but with no DNA this cannot be confirmed. The CDR3 has 13 residues. CDR1 and CDR2 from the germline V gene are SGHDN and FVKESK. The CDR3 loop reads CASSQTRGALLYF.

The rearrangement links TRBV6-2 or TRBV6-3 to TRBJ1-1; TCRdb's D call of TRBD1 is untestable without DNA. This CDR3 comprises 17 residues. CDR1 is MNHEY, CDR2 SVGEGT, per germline. Here the CDR3 reads CASDPGDRGPLNTEAFF.

The chain employs TRBV7-3 and TRBJ2-1; TCRdb gives TRBD2 as the D gene, but with no DNA this cannot be confirmed. CDR1 and CDR2 (germline): SGHTA, FQGTGA. This CDR3 has 13 residues. CDR3 sequence: CASSPAVYNEQFF.

J is TRBJ2-1 and V is TRBV7-6; checking the TCRdb D call of TRBD2 is not possible without DNA. There are 15 residues in the CDR3. Germline values: CDR1 SGHVS, CDR2 FNYEAQ. CDR3 sequence reads: CASSLSLAGAGEQFF.

This CDR3 reads CASSFNRNEQFF. The chain is built from TRBV12-3 or TRBV12-4 and TRBJ2-1; TCRdb lists TRBD1, though no DNA is available to test this call. The CDR3 has 12 residues.

The chain is built from TRBV12-5 and TRBJ2-2. Per the germline V gene, CDR1 is LGHNT and CDR2 is FRNRAP. This CDR3 has 13 residues. The CDR3 spells CASGLVLVGELFF.